The 12 T cell receptor beta chains below were found in one sample sequenced in a study of shared clonotypes between healthy human individuals. The assay was immunoSEQ multiplex PCR, and TCRdb's table has in-frame clones only and misses some. The sample consists of about 2,200,000 clones, around 93% of them appearing once. Terminally differentiated effector memory CD45RA+ cells were excluded from the naive CD8 cells, which were CD45RO-negative and positively selected for CCR7. The sequenced material came from naive CD8+ T cells from PBMCs. These receptor sequences come from a man aged 18 to 30 in good health. Some clones in this sample may be carry-over from other donors' samples.

Regarding this clone: This same CDR3 is encoded by further DNA sequences in the sample. The gene calls are TRBV9 and TRBJ2-1, with no clear D. The CDR3 length is 13 residues. CDR1 and CDR2 (germline): SGDLS, YYNGEE. With 0 bases removed from V and 7 bases from J, the gap between germline ends came to 8 bases. CDR3 sequence: CASSVAGTNEQFF. In DNA form, the CDR3 reads TGTGCCAGCAGCGTAGCTGGTACTAATGAGCAGTTCTTC.

J is TRBJ2-6 and V is TRBV28; D is unclear. CDR1 and CDR2 (germline): MDHEN, SYDVKM. CDR3 length: 17 residues. V was pared by 5 bases and J by 0 bases, with 14 bases between. Written as DNA, the CDR3 is TGTGCCAGCAGTCCCTCAGTGGGAAGCTCTGGGGCCAACGTCCTGACTTTC. The encoded protein is CASSPSVGSSGANVLTF.

This chain links TRBV28 with TRBJ2-7, with D perhaps TRBD1 or TRBD2 (5 bases each). Germline V gene lookup returns CDR1 MDHEN and CDR2 SYDVKM. There are 15 residues in the CDR3. Trimming stripped 3 bases from V and 4 bases from J, with 16 bases between. The CDR3 bases are TGTGCCAGCAGTTTCGGGGCACTAGGGGCTTACGAGCAGTACTTC. This gives the protein CASSFGALGAYEQYF.

This chain joins TRBV14 and TRBJ1-1; D is unclear. Per germline, CDR1 SGHDN and CDR2 FVKESK. The CDR3 contains 12 residues. V was shortened by 2 bases and J by 6 bases, with 7 bases between the two germline ends. In DNA form, the CDR3 reads TGTGCCAGCAGCCAATATCCCGCTGAAGCTTTCTTT. It codes for CASSQYPAEAFF.

The V call is TRBV29-1, the J call TRBJ1-1; no clear D. The CDR3 covers 14 residues. Germline-derived CDR1 and CDR2 are SQVTM and ANQGSEA. V was cut by 4 bases and J by 1 base, with 13 bases left in between. The CDR3 loop reads CSVVLRVGNTEAFF. The CDR3 DNA is TGCAGCGTTGTCCTTAGGGTGGGGAACACTGAAGCTTTCTTT. The whole variable domain, filled in from reference TRBV29-1 and TRBJ1-1, reads SAVISQKPSRDICQRGTSLTIQCQVDSQVTMMFWYRQQPGQSLTLIATANQGSEATYESGFVIDKFPISRPNLTFSTLTVSNMSPEDSSIYLCSVVLRVGNTEAFFGQGTRLTVV.

The V and J genes are TRBV7-9 and TRBJ2-7, with 8 bases lining up with TRBD1. Unmatched junction bases numbered 16, after V lost 5 bases and J lost 4 bases. Germline-derived CDR1 and CDR2 are SEHNR and FQNEAQ (reference sequence). The CDR3 sequence is 17 residues long. CDR3 protein: CASSPTFGTGAMYEQYF. DNA for the CDR3: TGTGCCAGCAGCCCCACTTTTGGGACAGGAGCAATGTACGAGCAGTACTTC.

Remarks on this clone: Other DNA sequences of this sample code for an identical CDR3. This chain links TRBV4-1 with TRBJ2-7; TRBD1 matches at 9 bases. This CDR3 has 16 amino acids. V trimming: 3 bases; J trimming: 1 base; junction bases outside the gene matches: 7. Germline CDR1 MGHRA, CDR2 YSYEKL. The CDR3 region is CASSHRTGALSYEQYF. CDR3 DNA: TGCGCCAGCAGCCATCGGACAGGGGCCCTATCCTACGAGCAGTACTTC.

This clone was seen once. J is TRBJ2-2 and V is TRBV5-1; tentatively, D is TRBD1 (6 bases). Germline CDR1 and CDR2: SGHRS and YFSETQ. Trimming removed 0 bases at V and 9 bases at J, with 12 bases between. CDR3 length equals 14 residues. Here the CDR3 DNA reads TGCGCCAGCAGCTTGGAGCAGGGGATCCGGGAGCTGTTTTTT. As protein: CASSLEQGIRELFF.

The chain is built from TRBV9 and TRBJ2-2; no clear D gene. Germline lookup yields CDR1 SGDLS and CDR2 YYNGEE. The CDR3 extends over 14 amino acids. V was pared by 2 bases and J by 4 bases, with 9 bases between. This chain's CDR3 is CASSVPLSTGELFF. DNA for the CDR3: TGTGCCAGCAGCGTTCCTCTTTCCACCGGGGAGCTGTTTTTT.

The CDR3 sequence is CASGLGGLAGGGADTQYF. Written as DNA, the CDR3 is TGTGCTAGTGGTTTGGGGGGACTAGCGGGAGGCGGTGCAGATACGCAGTATTTT. This sequence joins TRBV12-5 and TRBJ2-3; 15 bases agree with TRBD2. The CDR3 is made up of 18 amino acids. V lost 1 base and J lost 4; bases outside the gene matches: 6. Germline V gives CDR1 LGHNT, CDR2 FRNRAP. Variable domain in full (rest from reference TRBV12-5 and TRBJ2-3): DARVTQTPRHKVTEMGQEVTMRCQPILGHNTVFWYRQTMMQGLELLAYFRNRAPLDDSGMPKDRFSAEMPDATLATLKIQPSEPRDSAVYFCASGLGGLAGGGADTQYFGPGTRLTVL.

CDR3 in DNA: TGTGCCAGCAGTTCCGTCGTTGTGGGTAACCAAGAGACCCAGTACTTC. Translating gives CASSSVVVGNQETQYF. The genes are TRBV28 and TRBJ2-5; no definite D call. The CDR3 runs 16 residues. Germline lookup yields CDR1 MDHEN and CDR2 SYDVKM. V lost 4 bases to trimming and J lost 0 bases, with 15 bases between them.

This clone turned up a few times. This CDR3 is also generated by other DNA sequences in the sample. V gene TRBV27 combines with J gene TRBJ1-1; no firm D call. V lost 5 bases and J lost 0, with 10 bases in between. Germline V gene data show CDR1 as MNHEY and CDR2 as SMNVEV (reference sequence). There are 14 residues in the CDR3. Written as DNA, the CDR3 is TGTGCCAGCAGTCTTAGGACTGTGAACACTGAAGCTTTCTTT. This encodes CASSLRTVNTEAFF.